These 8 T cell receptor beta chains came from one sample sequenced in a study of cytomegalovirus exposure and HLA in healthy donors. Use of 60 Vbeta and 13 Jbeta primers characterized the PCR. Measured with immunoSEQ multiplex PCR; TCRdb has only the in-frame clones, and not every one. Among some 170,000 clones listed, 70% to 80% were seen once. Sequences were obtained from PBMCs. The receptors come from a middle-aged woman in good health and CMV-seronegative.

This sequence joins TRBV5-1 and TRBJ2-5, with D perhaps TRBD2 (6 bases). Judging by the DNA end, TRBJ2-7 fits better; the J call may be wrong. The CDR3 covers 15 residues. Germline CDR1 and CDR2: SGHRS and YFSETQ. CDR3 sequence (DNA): TGCGCCAGCAAATTCGGCGGGGTTAGGTCCTACGAGCAGTACTTC. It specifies CASKFGGVRSYEQYF.

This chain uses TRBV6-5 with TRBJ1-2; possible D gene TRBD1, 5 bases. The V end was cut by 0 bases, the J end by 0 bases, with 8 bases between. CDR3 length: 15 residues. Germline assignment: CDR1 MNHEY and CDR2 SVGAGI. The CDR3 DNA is TGTGCCAGCAGTTACTCGACAGATCCTAACTATGGCTACACCTTC. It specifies CASSYSTDPNYGYTF.

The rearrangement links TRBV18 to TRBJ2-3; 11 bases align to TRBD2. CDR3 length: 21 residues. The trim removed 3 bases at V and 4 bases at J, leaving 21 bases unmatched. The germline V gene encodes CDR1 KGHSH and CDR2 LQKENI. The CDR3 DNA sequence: TGTGCCAGCTCACCTCTACCCCCGACTAGCGGGAAAAATATCATAGCAGATACGCAGTATTTT. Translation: CASSPLPPTSGKNIIADTQYF.

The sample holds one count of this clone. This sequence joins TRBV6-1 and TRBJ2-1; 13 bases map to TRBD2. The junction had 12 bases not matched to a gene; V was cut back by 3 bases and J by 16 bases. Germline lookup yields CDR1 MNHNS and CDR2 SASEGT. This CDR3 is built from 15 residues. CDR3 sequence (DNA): TGTGCCAGCAGTGACATTCTCTCCGGGACTAGCGGGAAATTCTTC. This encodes CASSDILSGTSGKFF.

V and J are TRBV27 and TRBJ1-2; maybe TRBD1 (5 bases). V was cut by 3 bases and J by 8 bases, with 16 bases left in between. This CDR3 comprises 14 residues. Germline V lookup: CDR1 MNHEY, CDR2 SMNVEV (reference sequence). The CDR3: CASSLRGVGEGYTF. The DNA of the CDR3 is TGTGCCAGCAGTTTGCGGGGCGTGGGAGAAGGCTACACCTTC.

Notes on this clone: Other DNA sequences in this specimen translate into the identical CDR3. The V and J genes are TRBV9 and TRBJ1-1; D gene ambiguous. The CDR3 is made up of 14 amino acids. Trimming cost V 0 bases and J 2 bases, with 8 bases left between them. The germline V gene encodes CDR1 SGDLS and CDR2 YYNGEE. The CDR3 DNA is TGTGCCAGCAGCGTAGGAGGCAGCAACACTGAAGCTTTCTTT. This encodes CASSVGGSNTEAFF. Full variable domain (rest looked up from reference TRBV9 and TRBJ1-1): DSGVTQTPKHLITATGQRVTLRCSPRSGDLSVYWYQQSLDQGLQFLIQYYNGEERAKGNILERFSAQQFPDLHSELNLSSLELGDSALYFCASSVGGSNTEAFFGQGTRLTVV.

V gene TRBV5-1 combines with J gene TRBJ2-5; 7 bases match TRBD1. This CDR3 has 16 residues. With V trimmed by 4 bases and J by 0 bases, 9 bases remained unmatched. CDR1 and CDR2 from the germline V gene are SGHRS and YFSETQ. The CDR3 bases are TGCGCCAGCAGCCGACCCAACACAGGGGACCAAGAGACCCAGTACTTC. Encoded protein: CASSRPNTGDQETQYF.

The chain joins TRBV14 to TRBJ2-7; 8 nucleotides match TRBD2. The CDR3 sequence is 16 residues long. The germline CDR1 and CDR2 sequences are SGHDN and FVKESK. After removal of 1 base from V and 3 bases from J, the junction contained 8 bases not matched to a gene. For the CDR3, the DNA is TGTGCCAGCAGCCAAGGAAGGGGACTAGGCTTCTACGAGCAGTACTTC. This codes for CASSQGRGLGFYEQYF.